The following is a T cell receptor beta chain sequence with its context. This sample was included in a study of a mutant IDH1 vaccine in newly diagnosed glioma. Across the study: Treated patients, approximately 60% male and roughly 40% female, averaged about 42 years of age. Therapy received beforehand was radiotherapy, temozolomide, or both, with most patients given both.

Time point given: baseline, week 1 (first vaccination visit). Indicated treatment: pre-vaccination baseline after standard-of-care therapy. New WHO grade 3 or 4 astrocytomas that were IDH1-mutant and ATRX-lost occurred in the donors. Assay used: immunoSEQ multiplex PCR; TCRdb lists only in-frame clones, some missing. The sample lists tens of thousands of clones, approximately 79% occurring once. The CDR3 extends over 13 amino acids. Per the germline V gene, CDR1 is GTSNPN and CDR2 is SVGIG (reference sequence). V lost 3 bases to trimming and J lost 7 bases, with 16 bases between them. The rearrangement joins TRBV30 to TRBJ2-7; unclear D gene. This sequence originates from a man in his fifties or sixties with glioma. Sequencing was performed on PBMCs, taken from a glioma patient treated with radiotherapy, temozolomide or both. The CDR3 reads CAWSPWSPQEQYF. The DNA of the CDR3 is TGTGCCTGGAGCCCGTGGAGTCCCCAAGAGCAGTACTTC.